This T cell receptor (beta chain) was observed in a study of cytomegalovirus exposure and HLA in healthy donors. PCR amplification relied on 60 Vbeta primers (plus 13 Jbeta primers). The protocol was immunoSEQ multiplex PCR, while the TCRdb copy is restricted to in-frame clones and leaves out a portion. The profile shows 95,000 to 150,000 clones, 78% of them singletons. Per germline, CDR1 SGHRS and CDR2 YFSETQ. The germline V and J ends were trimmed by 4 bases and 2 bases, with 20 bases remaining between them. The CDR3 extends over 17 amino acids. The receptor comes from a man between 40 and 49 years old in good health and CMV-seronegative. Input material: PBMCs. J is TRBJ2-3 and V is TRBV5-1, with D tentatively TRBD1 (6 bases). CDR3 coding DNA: TGCGCCAGCAGCCCTCCGTCGGGAACAGGGAACACAGATACGCAGTATTTT. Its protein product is CASSPPSGTGNTDTQYF. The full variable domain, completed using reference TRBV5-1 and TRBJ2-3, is KAGVTQTPRYLIKTRGQQVTLSCSPISGHRSVSWYQQTPGQGLQFLFEYFSETQRNKGNFPGRFSGRQFSNSRSEMNVSTLELGDSALYLCASSPPSGTGNTDTQYFGPGTRLTVL.